These 23 T cell receptor beta chains were all obtained from the same sample, sequenced in a study of tumor and adjacent non-tumor tissue in lung cancer. TCRbeta libraries were built with three rounds of nested PCR, modified from ARM-PCR. TCRdb called the multiplex PCR reads again in MiXCR, with one record for every CDR3 protein. This repertoire shows about 200,000 distinct CDR3 sequences, about 76% found once; its top ten account for under 30%. The template was RNA from unsorted bulk tissue. The sequenced material came from lung tumor tissue. These TCRs come from a man aged 55 to 70 with non-small cell lung cancer.

This sequence joins TRBV19 and TRBJ2-2; no definite D call. Germline lookup yields CDR1 LNHDA and CDR2 SQIVND (reference sequence). CDR3 size: 14 residues. The V end was cut by 6 bases, the J end by 0 bases, with 8 bases between. Here the CDR3 DNA reads TGTGCCAGTAGCCTGACACCGAACACCGGGGAGCTGTTTTTT. This encodes CASSLTPNTGELFF.

This clonotype occurred a few times. One end of the junction is discordant with germline, which a read error may explain. The CDR3 sequence is CASGQETYHEQFF. In DNA, the CDR3 is TGTGCCAGCGGACAGGAGACCTACCATGAGCAGTTCTTC. This rearrangement joins TRBV2 to TRBJ2-1, with 7 bases lining up with TRBD1. This CDR3 comprises 13 residues. Germline V CDR1 and CDR2: SNHLY, FYNNEI.

To note about this clonotype: Since a much larger clone is just one base distant, this may be a read error. V is TRBV6-1 and J is TRBJ2-3; D call uncertain. Germline assignment: CDR1 MNHNS and CDR2 SASEGT. Trimming took 3 bases from V and 2 from J, leaving 9 bases between them. The CDR3 runs 14 residues. In nucleotides, the CDR3 is TGTGCCAGCAGTGATGGAAGTGACACAGATACGCAGTATTTT. Encoded protein: CASSDGSDTDTQYF.

To note about this clonotype: The junction and the germline gene differ at one end; a read error may be behind it. J is TRBJ1-2 and V is TRBV11-1; D remains unclear. The CDR3 spans 14 residues. Germline CDR1 reads SGHAT; CDR2 reads FQDESV (reference sequence). DNA for the CDR3: TGTGCCAGCAGCCCTAACAGCGAAAATTATTGCTATACCTTC. It codes for CASSPNSENYCYTF.

About this clonotype itself: A junction end diverges from the germline sequence, so it may reflect a read error. The chain joins TRBV11-2 to TRBJ1-6; 8 bases align to TRBD1. The CDR3 extends over 14 amino acids. Per the germline V gene, CDR1 is SGHAT and CDR2 is FQNNGV. The CDR3 is CTSIFDRGGSPLHF. In nucleotides, the CDR3 is TGTACCAGCATCTTCGACAGGGGAGGGTCACCCCTCCACTTT.

Concerning this clonotype itself: A clone one base away is much larger, so this may be a read error. The CDR3: CSARVGVKGYKEQFF. CDR3 sequence (DNA): TGCAGTGCTAGAGTTGGAGTAAAAGGTTACAAAGAGCAGTTCTTC. The rearrangement joins TRBV20-1 to TRBJ2-1; D call uncertain. This CDR3 contains 15 residues. CDR1 and CDR2 from the germline V gene are DFQATT and SNEGSKA (reference sequence).

Remarks on this clonotype: This may arise from a read error, as a much more abundant clone is one base away. The chain is built from TRBV6-2 or TRBV6-3 and TRBJ1-5; 11 nucleotides agree with TRBD1. The CDR3 spans 14 residues. Germline V lookup: CDR1 MNHEY, CDR2 SVGEGT. DNA of the CDR3: TGTGCCAGCGGACAGGGGGCAAGCAATCAGACCCAGCATTTT. Protein: CASGQGASNQTQHF.

Notes on this clonotype: An end of the junction does not agree with germline; a read error may underlie this. V is TRBV4-2 and J is TRBJ2-7; unclear D gene. The CDR3 sequence is 15 residues long. The germline CDR1 and CDR2 sequences are LGHNA and YNFKEQ. The CDR3 bases are TGTGCCAGCAGCCATGATAGTCCCGGCCCCTACGAGCATTACTTC. Its protein product is CASSHDSPGPYEHYF.

Comment on this clonotype: At one end the junction does not follow the germline gene, possibly because of a read error. This chain connects TRBV12-3 or TRBV12-4 to TRBJ2-2; 8 bases fit TRBD1. The CDR3 has 14 amino acids. The CDR3 DNA reads as TGTGACAGCAGAACCACAGGGGGAACCGGGGAGCTGTTTTTT. It encodes CDSRTTGGTGELFF.

Note on this clonotype: Sequence at one end of the junction differs from germline and may be a read error. The chain is built from TRBV29-1 and TRBJ2-7, with 9 bases that match TRBD1. CDR1 and CDR2 from the germline V gene are SQVTM and ANQGSEA. The CDR3 has 12 amino acids. CDR3 nucleotide sequence: TGCAACGTTGGACAGGGGCTCTACGAGCAATACTTC. Its translation is CNVGQGLYEQYF.

In its sample, this clonotype was seen once. A read error may be the cause here, since a much bigger clone is one base away. The genes are TRBV6-5 and TRBJ1-1; TRBD1 is a possible D gene (6 bases). Germline V lookup: CDR1 MNHEY, CDR2 SVGAGI. Trimming shortened V by 2 bases and J by 5 bases, and 12 bases separated the two germline ends. The CDR3 totals 14 residues. CDR3 sequence reads: CASSYEGDTTEAFF. CDR3 coding DNA: TGTGCCAGCAGTTACGAGGGGGATACTACTGAAGCTTTCTTT.

This chain uses TRBV20-1 with TRBJ2-3; the match to TRBD2 covers 7 bases. The V gene end was trimmed by 5 bases and the J gene end by 0 bases; junction bases not matched to a gene: 5. The CDR3 has 14 amino acids. Germline loops: CDR1 DFQATT, CDR2 SNEGSKA (reference sequence). Here the CDR3 reads CSASTSRSTDTQYF. CDR3 sequence (DNA): TGCAGTGCTTCGACTAGCAGGAGCACAGATACGCAGTATTTT.

V usage is TRBV20-1 and J usage is TRBJ2-3; D uncertain. The V gene lost 0 bases and the J gene lost 0 bases, with 10 bases spanning the gap. CDR1 DFQATT and CDR2 SNEGSKA come from the germline V gene (reference sequence). The CDR3 has 15 residues. The CDR3 nucleotides read TGCAGTGCTAGAGAATCGGGTATTAGCACAGATACGCAGTATTTT. Translation gives CSARESGISTDTQYF.

The chain recombines TRBV20-1 with TRBJ1-5; D is unclear. Germline loops: CDR1 DFQATT, CDR2 SNEGSKA (reference sequence). The CDR3 sequence is 16 residues long. V was cut by 3 bases and J by 5 bases, with 20 bases left in between. The CDR3 is CSASLGVGPSDQPQHF. The CDR3 nucleotides read TGCAGTGCTAGTTTGGGAGTTGGTCCGTCGGATCAGCCCCAGCATTTT.

On this clonotype: The germline gene is not matched at one end of the junction; a read error may be the cause. The V gene is TRBV11-1, the J gene TRBJ2-2, with D perhaps TRBD1 or TRBD2 (5 bases each). The CDR3 loop spans 16 amino acids. CDR1 is SGHAT and CDR2 is FQDESV in the germline V gene (reference sequence). The CDR3 nucleotides read TGTGCCAGCAGCTTCTACGGGGCGTGGAGCACCGGAGAGCTGTTTTTT. Translated: CASSFYGAWSTGELFF. Complete variable domain (other parts from reference TRBV11-1 and TRBJ2-2): EAEVAQSPRYKITEKSQAVAFWCDPISGHATLYWYRQILGQGPELLVQFQDESVVDDSQLPKDRFSAERLKGVDSTLKIQPAELGDSAMYLCASSFYGAWSTGELFFGEGSRLTVL.

V gene TRBV11-2 combines with J gene TRBJ1-1, with 10 bases matching TRBD1. There are 14 residues in the CDR3. Looked up from germline, CDR1 is SGHAT and CDR2 is FQNNGV. After removal of 6 bases from V and 8 bases from J, the junction contained 9 bases not matched to a gene. The CDR3 region has the DNA TGTGCCAGCAGGCCGGGACAGGGGTGGAAAGAAGCTTTCTTT. Its protein is CASRPGQGWKEAFF.

This chain links TRBV11-1 with TRBJ1-1; 7 positions match TRBD1. Per the germline V gene, CDR1 is SGHAT and CDR2 is FQDESV (reference sequence). This CDR3 contains 15 residues. The trim removed 5 bases at V and 11 bases at J, leaving 17 bases unmatched. For the CDR3, the DNA is TGTGCCAGCAGCGCGGACTGGTCAGGGGGGCTGGAGGCTTTCTTT. This translates into CASSADWSGGLEAFF.

Worth noting for this clonotype: An end of the junction differs from the germline gene, which may be a read error. The chain uses TRBV12-3 or TRBV12-4 and TRBJ1-2; D remains ambiguous. There are 13 residues in the CDR3. CDR3 nucleotides: TGTACCAGCAGACCCCGATTTGGAAATGGCCACACCTTC. It specifies CTSRPRFGNGHTF.

The rearrangement joins TRBV20-1 to TRBJ2-1; 9 bases are a match to TRBD2. Germline V gene sequence: CDR1 DFQATT, CDR2 SNEGSKA (reference sequence). This CDR3 has 15 residues. V lost 4 bases, J lost 13 bases, and 17 bases stayed unmatched. The DNA for the CDR3 is TGCAGTGCTAAGTTGTCTAGCGGGGCCTACAATAAACAGTTCTTC. Translating gives CSAKLSSGAYNKQFF.

Worth noting for this clonotype: An end of the junction differs from the germline gene, which may be a read error. This sequence joins TRBV20-1 and TRBJ2-3; 9 nucleotides align to TRBD2. Germline V CDR1 and CDR2: DFQATT, SNEGSKA (reference sequence). The CDR3 extends over 16 amino acids. The CDR3 loop is CSTRVPTGGRADTQYF. The DNA for the CDR3 is TGCAGTACTAGAGTCCCCACTGGCGGGAGGGCAGATACGCAGTATTTT.

Comment on this clonotype: The junction shows a germline mismatch at one end, possibly a read error. The chain joins TRBV4-1 to TRBJ2-1; maybe TRBD2 (5 bases). Germline V gene data show CDR1 as MGHRA and CDR2 as YSYEKL. This CDR3 comprises 17 residues. This CDR3 is CACSQDEREISYNEQFF. CDR3 nucleotides: TGCGCCTGCAGTCAAGATGAACGGGAAATCTCCTACAATGAGCAGTTCTTC.

The chain couples TRBV6-1 to TRBJ2-4; D not certain. Between the trimmed V and J ends, which lost 6 bases and 3 bases, there was a span of 15 bases. The germline V gene encodes CDR1 MNHNS and CDR2 SASEGT. The CDR3 consists of 15 residues. The CDR3 DNA is TGTGCCAGCAGCGGTTTGGTTAGCTGCAAAAACATTCAGTACTTC. Protein product: CASSGLVSCKNIQYF.

With respect to this clonotype: The junction departs from germline at one end; a sequencing error may be responsible. This rearrangement joins TRBV7-9 to TRBJ2-3, with D possibly matching TRBD1 (5 bases). Germline V gene sequence: CDR1 SEHNR, CDR2 FQNEAQ (reference sequence). The CDR3 extends over 14 amino acids. CDR3 coding DNA: TGTTCCAGCAGCTTGGACAAGACCTCGGATACGCAGTATTTT. As protein: CSSSLDKTSDTQYF.